This TCR beta chain was documented in a study of blood T cell repertoires in COVID-19. Study-wide context: Samples came from the United States, Italy and Spain, spanning acute and convalescent COVID-19. T cells, B-cell-depleted T cells, or PBMCs supplied cDNA or gDNA.

Trimming left V 8 bases short and J 2 bases short, with 15 bases between. Germline CDR1 and CDR2: SNHLY and FYNNEI. This CDR3 spans 14 amino acids. Authors' analysis steps: Reference gene primer amplification gave estimated nucleated cell counts. Assay used: immunoSEQ multiplex PCR; TCRdb lists only in-frame clones, some missing. V and J calls plus clone size are reproduced from that table; the DNA served to infer D and trimming. The data contain roughly 67,000 clones, around 83% of them singletons. The chain couples TRBV2 to TRBJ2-5; a possible D gene is TRBD2 (6 bases). The receptor comes from a woman in her sixties or seventies with acute or convalescent COVID-19. The material sequenced was peripheral blood. The CDR3 coding sequence is TGTGCCAGCGGGGATCCGGGACTTCAAGAGACCCAGTACTTC. Translating gives CASGDPGLQETQYF.